The 26 T cell receptor beta chains below come from one sample, sequenced in a study of CD8+ T cells in alopecia areata (dated by TCRdb to the late 2010s). The meaning of the sample's time point label: 4 weeks on oral tofacitinib. The treatment or condition label, read with the paper, signifies: oral pan-JAK inhibitor, 5-10 mg twice daily. The library was produced with the immunoSEQ multiplex PCR assay. RNA was extracted from all samples and reverse transcribed into cDNA as template for TCR sequencing. TCRdb took this table from immuneACCESS and kept in-frame rearrangements with V and J called. Such tables lack part of the clones; where checked against another copy, unresolved V genes explain under half of the gap, and the rest is unexplained. A total of approximately 200,000 clones appear in this sample, 50% to 60% of them only once. The top ten constitute 3% to 3.5% of the sample. The source was CD4+ T cells sorted from blood, collected at week 4, from a patient treated with tofacitinib. Receptor source: a human donor with alopecia areata.

The V call is TRBV5-1, the J call TRBJ2-7; TRBD1 might be the D (5 bases). CDR1 and CDR2 (germline): SGHRS, YFSETQ. The CDR3 has 13 residues. The V gene lost 3 bases and the J gene lost 5 bases, with 12 bases spanning the gap. The CDR3 nucleotides read TGCGCCAGCAGCTATCCAGGGAAGGACGAGCAGTACTTC. Amino acid sequence: CASSYPGKDEQYF.

The rearrangement joins TRBV4-1 to TRBJ1-1; D unresolved. Trimming removed 1 base at V and 0 bases at J, with 9 bases between. From germline, CDR1 is MGHRA and CDR2 YSYEKL. The CDR3 length is 15 residues. The CDR3 nucleotides are TGCGCCAGCAGCCAAGGTGGACGTTTGAACACTGAAGCTTTCTTT. As protein: CASSQGGRLNTEAFF.

The chain recombines TRBV19 with TRBJ1-6, with D unclear. The germline CDR1 and CDR2 sequences are LNHDA and SQIVND (reference sequence). V gave up 0 bases and J gave up 7 bases, with 7 bases separating them. The length of the CDR3 is 14 residues. Here the CDR3 reads CASSIEARNSPLHF. CDR3 DNA: TGTGCCAGTAGTATAGAGGCCAGAAATTCACCCCTCCACTTT.

The V and J genes are TRBV27 and TRBJ2-5, with D possibly matching TRBD1 (5 bases). The CDR3 runs to 14 residues. The ends were cut back, 4 bases at V and 4 bases at J, with 13 bases in the middle. Looked up from germline, CDR1 is MNHEY and CDR2 is SMNVEV (reference sequence). The chain's CDR3 is CASSYRGSGETQYF. DNA for the CDR3: TGTGCCAGCAGTTATAGGGGTAGTGGAGAGACCCAGTACTTC.

The gene calls are TRBV10-3 and TRBJ1-4; TRBD1 agrees at 7 bases. The CDR3 sequence is 13 residues long. The V segment lost 8 bases and the J segment 1 base; nucleotides outside the gene matches: 1. Per germline, CDR1 ENHRY and CDR2 SYGVKD. CDR3 amino acids: CAISGGTNEKLFF. The CDR3 coding sequence is TGTGCCATCTCAGGGGGAACTAATGAAAAACTGTTTTTT.

The rearrangement links TRBV6-5 to TRBJ1-2; D is ambiguous. The V and J ends lost 6 bases and 8 bases respectively, with 16 bases between them. CDR1 and CDR2 from the germline V gene are MNHEY and SVGAGI. The CDR3 extends over 13 amino acids. The CDR3 sequence: CASSNGLMRGYTF. For the CDR3, the DNA is TGTGCCAGCAGCAATGGACTAATGAGGGGCTACACCTTC.

Relative to its sample, this clone is medium-sized (0.01 to 0.1%). The chain has TRBV10-3 and TRBJ2-7; D perhaps matches TRBD1 (6 bases). With 8 bases removed from V and 4 bases from J, the gap between germline ends came to 18 bases. This CDR3 is 14 amino acids long. Germline V lookup: CDR1 ENHRY, CDR2 SYGVKD. CDR3 sequence reads: CAIATGRGQYEQYF. The CDR3 nucleotides read TGTGCCATCGCAACGGGCAGGGGCCAGTACGAGCAGTACTTC.

The rearrangement uses TRBV15 and TRBJ2-7; D is possibly TRBD1 (6 bases). The CDR3 is 14 amino acids. V dropped 2 bases and J dropped 7 bases, with 15 bases sitting between them. Germline assignment: CDR1 LNHNV and CDR2 YYDKDF (reference sequence). CDR3 in DNA: TGTGCCACCAGCAGAACTACAGGGCAGAGGGAGCAGTACTTC. This encodes CATSRTTGQREQYF.

The V call is TRBV5-6, the J call TRBJ2-1; 8 bases are a match to TRBD2. The germline V gene encodes CDR1 SGHDT and CDR2 YYEEEE. CDR3 size: 16 residues. Trimming cost V 4 bases and J 7 bases; bases outside gene matches: 13. In nucleotides, the CDR3 is TGTGCCAGCAGCCCCCAGGCGGGCGGGGGGCGGAATGAGCAGTTCTTC. It yields the protein CASSPQAGGGRNEQFF.

At least ten counts were recorded for this clone. Different DNA sequences within this sample yield the same CDR3. The rearrangement links TRBV7-9 to TRBJ1-1, with D perhaps TRBD1 (5 bases). CDR3 length equals 14 residues. Trimming left V 3 bases short and J 0 bases short, with 8 bases between. Germline CDR1 SEHNR, CDR2 FQNEAQ (reference sequence). The CDR3: CASSFTGLNTEAFF. Here the CDR3 DNA reads TGTGCCAGCAGCTTTACAGGCCTGAACACTGAAGCTTTCTTT.

CDR3 in amino acids: CASSRGNVPEKLFF. CDR3 DNA: TGTGCCAGTAGTCGCGGGAACGTACCTGAAAAACTGTTTTTT. This sequence joins TRBV19 and TRBJ1-4; D unresolved. The germline gives CDR1 LNHDA, CDR2 SQIVND (reference sequence). This CDR3 has 14 residues. V lost 5 bases and J 7 bases, leaving 14 bases between the germline ends.

The chain employs TRBV29-1 and TRBJ1-1, with D maybe TRBD1 (5 bases). Trimming pared 1 base from V and 5 bases from J, leaving 20 bases between. The germline gives CDR1 SQVTM, CDR2 ANQGSEA. The CDR3 totals 16 residues. This CDR3 is CSVEGLRGGVSTEAFF. CDR3 DNA: TGCAGCGTTGAAGGCCTTCGGGGCGGAGTTAGTACTGAAGCTTTCTTT.

This chain connects TRBV11-2 to TRBJ2-7; 8 bases agree with TRBD1. Trimming removed 3 bases from V and 6 bases from J; junction bases left unmatched: 4. CDR1 is SGHAT and CDR2 is FQNNGV in the germline V gene. The CDR3 has 13 amino acids. The CDR3 spells CASSFQGALEQYF. The CDR3 DNA reads as TGTGCCAGCAGCTTCCAGGGGGCTCTCGAGCAGTACTTC.

In this sample, this clone turned up a few times. The V gene is TRBV14, the J gene TRBJ1-3; D is unresolved. This CDR3 spans 13 amino acids. Germline V gene data show CDR1 as SGHDN and CDR2 as FVKESK. The germline V and J ends were trimmed by 3 bases and 2 bases, with 5 bases remaining between them. The CDR3 region is CASSQGPGNTIYF. CDR3 bases: TGTGCCAGCAGCCAGGGTCCTGGAAACACCATATATTTT.

This chain uses TRBV9 with TRBJ2-2; tentatively, D is TRBD1 (5 bases). V dropped 0 bases and J dropped 0 bases, with 9 bases sitting between them. The germline V gene encodes CDR1 SGDLS and CDR2 YYNGEE. There are 16 residues in the CDR3. CDR3 DNA: TGTGCCAGCAGCGTAGGTCAGGGAACGAACACCGGGGAGCTGTTTTTT. Translated: CASSVGQGTNTGELFF.

The J gene is TRBJ2-3, the V gene TRBV5-1; D uncertain. The CDR3 is 14 amino acids. V was cut by 0 bases and J by 2 bases, with 7 bases left in between. Germline V lookup: CDR1 SGHRS, CDR2 YFSETQ. The CDR3 DNA reads TGCGCCAGCAGCTTGGGGCCCACCACAGATACGCAGTATTTT. This codes for CASSLGPTTDTQYF.

This chain joins TRBV27 and TRBJ2-3; tentatively, D is TRBD1 or TRBD2 (5 bases each). This CDR3 is built from 14 residues. Germline V CDR1 and CDR2: MNHEY, SMNVEV (reference sequence). Trimming pared 5 bases from V and 0 bases from J, leaving 9 bases between. CDR3 residues: CASSPWGSTDTQYF. CDR3 bases: TGTGCCAGCAGTCCTTGGGGGAGCACAGATACGCAGTATTTT.

The J gene is TRBJ1-2, the V gene TRBV5-4; 8 nucleotides line up with TRBD1. The CDR3 contains 12 residues. The V gene end was trimmed by 4 bases and the J gene end by 8 bases; junction bases not matched to a gene: 4. CDR1 and CDR2 (germline): SGHNT, YYREEE (reference sequence). CDR3 sequence: CASSAGQGGYTF. The DNA for the CDR3 is TGTGCCAGCAGCGCAGGACAGGGAGGCTACACCTTC.

This clone was recorded once. The chain carries TRBV5-1 and TRBJ2-3; 14 positions agree with TRBD2. Germline CDR1 reads SGHRS; CDR2 reads YFSETQ. Trimming cost V 4 bases and J 4 bases; bases outside gene matches: 2. This CDR3 region has 15 residues. The CDR3 coding sequence is TGCGCCAGCAGCCTGACTAGCGGGGGGGCAGATACGCAGTATTTT. Amino acid sequence: CASSLTSGGADTQYF.

This clone was observed a few times. For the CDR3, the DNA is TGTGCCAGCAGTGACGTGGGACAGGGGGACCAAGAGACCCAGTACTTC. Its translation is CASSDVGQGDQETQYF. This chain uses TRBV25-1 with TRBJ2-5; 11 bases align to TRBD1. Per germline, CDR1 MGHDK and CDR2 SYGVNS. V trimming: 3 bases; J trimming: 0 bases; junction bases outside the gene matches: 3. This CDR3 has 16 amino acids.

This clone was detected once. The sample has other DNA sequences that encode this CDR3 too. The chain has TRBV30 and TRBJ1-1; D not certain. The germline V and J ends were trimmed by 2 bases and 0 bases, with 4 bases remaining between them. Germline loops: CDR1 GTSNPN, CDR2 SVGIG (reference sequence). The CDR3 runs to 12 residues. CDR3 region: CAWSRVNTEAFF. CDR3 DNA: TGTGCCTGGAGTAGGGTGAACACTGAAGCTTTCTTT.

The DNA of the CDR3 is TGCAGTGCCTCCCCGGGAGAGGGCTACACCTTC. Protein: CSASPGEGYTF. The chain uses TRBV20-1 and TRBJ1-2, with no clear D. Trimming left V 6 bases short and J 8 bases short, with 13 bases between. CDR3 length: 11 residues. The germline V gene has CDR1 DFQATT and CDR2 SNEGSKA (reference sequence).

This clone was picked up a small number of times. J is TRBJ2-1 and V is TRBV6-6; maybe TRBD1 (6 bases). CDR1 and CDR2 (germline): MNHNY, SVGAGI (reference sequence). This CDR3 has 13 residues. V was clipped by 8 bases and J by 4 bases, with 12 bases between them. The CDR3 nucleotides read TGTGCCAGCGGGGCAGGGGCTTACAATGAGCAGTTCTTC. It specifies CASGAGAYNEQFF.

This clone showed up just a few times. J is TRBJ2-4 and V is TRBV7-9; D call uncertain. Germline CDR1 reads SEHNR; CDR2 reads FQNEAQ (reference sequence). This CDR3 contains 14 residues. The germline V and J ends were trimmed by 5 bases and 3 bases, with 11 bases remaining between them. Here the CDR3 reads CASSPRRLKNIQYF. CDR3 bases: TGTGCCAGCAGCCCCAGGAGACTCAAAAACATTCAGTACTTC.

The chain employs TRBV5-6 and TRBJ1-4, with 8 bases aligning to TRBD1. J was trimmed by 7 bases and V by 4 bases; bases with no gene match: 3. The CDR3 sequence is 13 residues long. Germline values: CDR1 SGHDT, CDR2 YYEEEE. CDR3 region: CASSLDRAEKLFF. The CDR3 DNA is TGTGCCAGCAGCCTGGACAGGGCTGAAAAACTGTTTTTT.

This clone came up a few times. This chain links TRBV29-1 with TRBJ2-3, with a possible D match to TRBD2 (6 bases). Trimming left V 3 bases short and J 4 bases short, with 14 bases between. This CDR3 is 14 amino acids long. The germline V gene has CDR1 SQVTM and CDR2 ANQGSEA. Written as DNA, the CDR3 is TGCAGCGTTGAGGGGGGACGTTCGGCAGATACGCAGTATTTT. Translating it yields CSVEGGRSADTQYF.